This record covers a single TCR beta chain. The CDR3 extends over 16 amino acids. Sorting isolated naive CD8 T cells as CD8+CD4-CCR7+CD45RA+ events. This record belongs to a study of molecular identifiers for immune sequencing clone quantification. In TCRdb, the PCR reads were re-called with MiXCR into one record per CDR3 protein. The data contain about 500,000 distinct CDR3 sequences, roughly 25% of them seen just once; the ten biggest clones take up roughly 0.79%. The sequencing input was naive CD8+ T cells from blood, with Jurkat cell RNA spiked in. The subset is: FACS-sorted CD8+CD4-CCR7+CD45RA+ naive T cells. The chain combines TRBV3-2 with TRBJ2-7; the D call of TRBD1 is as the table states it, not checked on the DNA. TRBV3-2 constitutes a pseudogene. The receptor comes from a human donor in good health. Some libraries in this study had Jurkat cell RNA spiked in. The CDR3 DNA reads TGTGCCAGCACCCGGCCCGAGGACAGGGGAATCTACGAGCAGTACTTC. Encoded protein: CASTRPEDRGIYEQYF.